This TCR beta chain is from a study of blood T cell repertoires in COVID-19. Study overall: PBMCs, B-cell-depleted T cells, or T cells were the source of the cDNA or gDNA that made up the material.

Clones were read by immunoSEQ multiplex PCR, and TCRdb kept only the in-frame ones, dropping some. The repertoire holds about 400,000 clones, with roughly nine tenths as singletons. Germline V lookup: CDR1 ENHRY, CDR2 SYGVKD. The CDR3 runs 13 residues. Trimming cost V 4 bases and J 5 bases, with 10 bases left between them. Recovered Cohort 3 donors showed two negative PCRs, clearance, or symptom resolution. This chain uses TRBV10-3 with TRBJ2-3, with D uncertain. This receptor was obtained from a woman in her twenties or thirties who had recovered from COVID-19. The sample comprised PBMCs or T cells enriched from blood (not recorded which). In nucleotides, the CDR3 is TGTGCCATCAGTGTACGGGTTAAAGATACGCAGTATTTT. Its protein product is CAISVRVKDTQYF.